The T cell receptor beta chain described here comes from a study of siplizumab effects on memory and regulatory T cells. This clone was picked up one time. The CDR3 has 19 amino acids. Germline assignment: CDR1 LGHNA and CDR2 YNFKEQ. The junction had 10 bases not matched to a gene; V was cut back by 4 bases and J by 2 bases. TCRdb's copy holds only in-frame clones and misses some; the assay was immunoSEQ multiplex PCR. Counted here are some 120,000 clones, roughly 93% occurring once; the ten biggest clones make up around 0.15%. The genes are TRBV4-2 and TRBJ2-3, with TRBD2 matching over 15 bases. Sequencing was carried out using non-Treg CD4+ T cells sorted from blood. The receptor's source is a human donor in good health. CDR3 sequence reads: CASSPRGLAGGRVTDTQYF. The CDR3, as DNA: TGTGCCAGCAGCCCCCGAGGACTAGCGGGGGGGCGGGTCACAGATACGCAGTATTTT.